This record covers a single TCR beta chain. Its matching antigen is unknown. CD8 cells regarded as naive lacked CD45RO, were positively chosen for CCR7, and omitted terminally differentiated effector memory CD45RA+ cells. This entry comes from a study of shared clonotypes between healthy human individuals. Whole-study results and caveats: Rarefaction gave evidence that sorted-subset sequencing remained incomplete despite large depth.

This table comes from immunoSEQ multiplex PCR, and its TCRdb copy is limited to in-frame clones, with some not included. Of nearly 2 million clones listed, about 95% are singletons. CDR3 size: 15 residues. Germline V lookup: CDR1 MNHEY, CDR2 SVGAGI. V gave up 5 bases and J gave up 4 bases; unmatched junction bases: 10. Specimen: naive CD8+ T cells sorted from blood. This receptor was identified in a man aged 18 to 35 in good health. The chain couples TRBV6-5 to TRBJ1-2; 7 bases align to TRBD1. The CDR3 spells CASSTGQPLFYGYTF. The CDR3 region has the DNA TGTGCCAGCAGTACGGGACAGCCGCTTTTCTATGGCTACACCTTC.